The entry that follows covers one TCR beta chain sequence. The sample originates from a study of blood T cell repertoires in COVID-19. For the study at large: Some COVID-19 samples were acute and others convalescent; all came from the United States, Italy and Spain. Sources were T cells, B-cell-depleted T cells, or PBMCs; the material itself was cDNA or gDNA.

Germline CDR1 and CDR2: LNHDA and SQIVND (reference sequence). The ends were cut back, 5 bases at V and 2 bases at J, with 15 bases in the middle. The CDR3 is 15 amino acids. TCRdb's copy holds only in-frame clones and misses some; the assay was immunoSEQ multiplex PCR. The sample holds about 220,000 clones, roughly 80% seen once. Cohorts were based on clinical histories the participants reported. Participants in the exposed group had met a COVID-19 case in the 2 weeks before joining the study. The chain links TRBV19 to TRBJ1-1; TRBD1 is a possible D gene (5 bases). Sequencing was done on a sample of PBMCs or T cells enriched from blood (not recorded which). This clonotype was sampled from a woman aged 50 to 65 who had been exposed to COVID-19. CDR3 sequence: CASSSWGVINTEAFF. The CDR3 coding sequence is TGTGCCAGTAGTTCCTGGGGGGTTATTAACACTGAAGCTTTCTTT.